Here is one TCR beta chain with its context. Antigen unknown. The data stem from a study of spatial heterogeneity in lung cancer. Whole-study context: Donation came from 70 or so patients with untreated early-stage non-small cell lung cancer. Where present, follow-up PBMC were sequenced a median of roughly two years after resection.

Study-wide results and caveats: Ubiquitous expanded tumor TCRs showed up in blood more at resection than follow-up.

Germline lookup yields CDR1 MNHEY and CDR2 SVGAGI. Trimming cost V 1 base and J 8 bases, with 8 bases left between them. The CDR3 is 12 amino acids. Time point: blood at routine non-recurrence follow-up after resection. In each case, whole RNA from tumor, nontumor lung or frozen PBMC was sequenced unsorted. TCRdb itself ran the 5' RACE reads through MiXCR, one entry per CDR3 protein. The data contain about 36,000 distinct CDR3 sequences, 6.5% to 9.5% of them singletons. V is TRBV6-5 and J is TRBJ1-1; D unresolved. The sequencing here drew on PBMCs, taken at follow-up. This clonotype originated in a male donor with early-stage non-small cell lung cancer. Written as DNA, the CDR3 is TGTGCCAGCAGTTACTTCGGACGAGAAGCTTTCTTT. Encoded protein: CASSYFGREAFF.